These 8 T cell receptor beta chains originate from one sample sequenced in a study of T cell responses to AZD1222 COVID-19 vaccine. Clones were read by immunoSEQ multiplex PCR, and TCRdb kept only the in-frame ones, dropping some. The sample lists approximately 180,000 clones, approximately 90% occurring once. The specimen was peripheral blood, collected on day 0 of AZD1222 vaccination. These receptors originate from an adult in good health.

This chain uses TRBV9 with TRBJ2-7, with TRBD1 matching over 9 bases. This CDR3 is 15 amino acids long. CDR1 SGDLS and CDR2 YYNGEE come from the germline V gene. Losses at the gene ends were 0 bases for V and 5 bases for J; bases not matched to a gene: 6. This chain's CDR3 is CASSVEGQGRNEQYF. The DNA for the CDR3 is TGTGCCAGCAGCGTAGAGGGACAGGGAAGGAACGAGCAGTACTTC.

The chain has TRBV5-8 and TRBJ1-1, with TRBD1 identical over 9 bases. The germline CDR1 and CDR2 sequences are SGHTS and YDEGEE. The CDR3 length is 15 residues. J gave up 5 bases and V 0 bases, and 5 bases lay outside the gene matches. CDR3 in amino acids: CASSLVTGGWTEAFF. DNA for the CDR3: TGTGCCAGCAGCTTGGTGACAGGGGGTTGGACTGAAGCTTTCTTT.

The rearrangement joins TRBV5-5 to TRBJ2-5; 14 nucleotides match TRBD2. Per germline, CDR1 SGHKS and CDR2 YYEKEE (reference sequence). Trimming at V came to 5 bases and at J to 5 bases, leaving 14 bases not matched to a gene. This CDR3 is 18 amino acids long. In DNA form, the CDR3 reads TGTGCCAGCAGGGAAGGGACTAGCGGGGGTCCCAACAAGGAGACCCAGTACTTC. Translation gives CASREGTSGGPNKETQYF.

The chain carries TRBV5-4 and TRBJ1-2, with D hard to call. CDR1 is SGHNT and CDR2 is YYREEE in the germline V gene (reference sequence). The V and J ends lost 2 bases and 2 bases respectively, with 10 bases between them. This CDR3 contains 14 residues. The CDR3 is CASSFERANYGYTF. Written as DNA, the CDR3 is TGTGCCAGCAGCTTCGAGAGGGCAAACTATGGCTACACCTTC.

V is TRBV25-1 and J is TRBJ2-5, with D uncertain. This CDR3 contains 13 residues. Germline V gene lookup returns CDR1 MGHDK and CDR2 SYGVNS. V lost 3 bases to trimming and J lost 5 bases, with 10 bases between them. The CDR3 protein is CASSDGGVETQYF. The CDR3 coding sequence is TGTGCCAGCAGTGATGGTGGTGTGGAGACCCAGTACTTC.

This chain uses TRBV3-1 (or the pseudogene TRBV3-2) with TRBJ2-1, with 8 bases lining up with TRBD1. CDR3 size: 17 residues. CDR1 is LGHDT and CDR2 is YNNKEL in the germline V gene (reference sequence). V was pared by 2 bases and J by 7 bases, with 13 bases of the junction left unmatched. CDR3 loop: CASSQSWRDHRGNEQFF. The CDR3 DNA reads as TGTGCCAGCAGCCAAAGTTGGCGGGACCACAGGGGGAATGAGCAGTTCTTC.

The table lists this clone with a count of one. The chain employs TRBV4-3 and TRBJ2-6; D unclear. The CDR3 contains 16 residues. Germline CDR1 reads LGHNA; CDR2 reads YSLEER. V dropped 0 bases and J dropped 4 bases, with 10 bases sitting between them. The CDR3 region is CASSQDVAAGANVLTF. For the CDR3, the DNA is TGCGCCAGCAGCCAAGACGTGGCGGCAGGGGCCAACGTCCTGACTTTC.

V gene TRBV4-2 combines with J gene TRBJ2-1, with D perhaps assigned TRBD1 or TRBD2 (6 bases each). Germline CDR1 and CDR2: LGHNA and YNFKEQ. This CDR3 region has 16 residues. V was trimmed by 1 base and J by 2 bases, leaving 12 bases between them. The CDR3 region is CASSQGSGAAYNEQFF. The CDR3 DNA reads as TGTGCCAGCAGCCAAGGTTCGGGGGCCGCCTACAATGAGCAGTTCTTC.